The present TCR beta chain was sequenced within a study of T-cell memory formation after mild COVID-19. Overall study: For the most part, TCR clusters were specific to one donor.

This clonotype was seen ten or more times. TCR alpha and TCR beta cDNA libraries carrying sample barcodes and UMIs came from 5'RACE with constant-segment primers. A single record per CDR3 protein comes from TCRdb applying MiXCR to the 5' RACE reads. The profile covers under 450,000 distinct CDR3 sequences, with over 13% appearing a single time and roughly 22% taken by the ten largest. Germline V lookup: CDR1 SGHTA, CDR2 FQGNSA. The CDR3 is made up of 15 amino acids. V lost 4 bases to trimming and J lost 8 bases; unmatched junction nucleotides: 10. V and J are TRBV7-2 and TRBJ1-2; 10 nucleotides agree with TRBD1. This TCR derives from a man aged 18 to 30 who had mild COVID-19 (a few samples of this study predate the infection). Cell type and time point are not known. The sample comprised PBMCs or a T cell subset sorted from them (not recorded which). The CDR3 sequence is CASSSQPGQGRGYTF. The CDR3 coding sequence is TGTGCCAGCAGCTCCCAGCCGGGACAGGGGCGGGGCTACACCTTC.